Sequencing of this T cell receptor (beta chain) was carried out in a study of identical twins. The V and J ends lost 6 bases and 10 bases, in that order; junction bases with no gene match: 10. The CDR3 contains 14 residues. In TCRdb, the 5' RACE reads were re-called with MiXCR into one record per CDR3 protein. The table has around 490,000 distinct CDR3 sequences, roughly 15% seen once. This clonotype showed up just a few times. Its specificity is not known. Whole-study findings and limits: Fewer insertions characterized abundant cord blood beta clonotypes, whereas memory repertoires showed none. These conclusions were based on statistical analysis (cross-sectional, not following the same donors).

This sample also appeared in a second study, on yellow fever vaccine responses in identical twins.

The source of this sequence is a woman aged 18 to 35 in good health. The sample taken for sequencing was CD4+ T cells sorted from blood. The chain couples TRBV12-3 or TRBV12-4 to TRBJ2-1, with 9 bases fitting TRBD1. CDR3 nucleotide sequence: TGTGCCAGCAGACTCTTCACAGGGGGCGTCGAGCAGTTCTTC. Its translation is CASRLFTGGVEQFF.